What follows describes a single T cell receptor (beta chain). Its antigen is not known. A linear amplification protocol produced the TCR libraries from 500 ng of total RNA. TCRdb re-derived calls from the reads in MiXCR, one entry per CDR3 protein. In the table there are approximately 200,000 distinct CDR3 sequences, over 60% of which are singletons. This record comes from a study of healthy donors' naive CD4 and CD8 T cells. General study points: Chains were not paired, since alpha and beta were sequenced in bulk.

Sequencing input: naive CD4+ and CD8+ T cells sorted from blood, pooled from several donors. The TCR was taken from a pool of human donors in good health; the sample pools cells from several healthy donors.

Here the CDR3 DNA reads TGTGCCAGTAGCCTGAGGAATCAGCCCCAGCATTTT. It is translated as CASSLRNQPQHF. The chain is built from TRBV19 and TRBJ1-5; no reliable D call. The CDR3 runs to 12 residues. Germline CDR1 is LNHDA and CDR2 is SQIVND (reference sequence). V lost 6 bases and J 4 bases, leaving 7 bases between the germline ends.